This TCR beta chain appears in the sequencing data of a study of shared clonotypes between healthy human individuals. Study-level information: CD8 memory received one plate per donor, CD8 naive two, CD4 memory three and CD4 naive three. Study outcomes and limitations: Generation probabilities were higher for clonotypes shared across all four sorted-subset donors than for unshared ones.

From CD4+ cells came CD45RA+ naive and CD45RA-negative memory subsets. V gave up 0 bases and J gave up 4 bases, with 6 bases separating them. The CDR3 consists of 13 residues. Per the germline V gene, CDR1 is MNHEY and CDR2 is SMNVEV (reference sequence). Using around 200 ng DNA, some 30,000 T cell genomes, the sorted-subset replicate PCRs were run. This table comes from immunoSEQ multiplex PCR, and its TCRdb copy is limited to in-frame clones, with some not included. This sample has just under 350,000 clones, with around four fifths found just once. A note on this clone: Its specificity is unknown.

The rearrangement joins TRBV27 to TRBJ1-1; D gene unclear. The sample consisted of memory CD4+ T cells sorted from blood. This sample's subset: CD45RA-negative fraction. This TCR came from a man under 40 in good health. The CDR3 region is CASSLSGPTEAFF. DNA for the CDR3: TGTGCCAGCAGTTTATCAGGGCCCACTGAAGCTTTCTTT.